This is a list of T cell receptor beta chains from one sample in a study of blood T cells in healthy people across ages. TCRdb passed the 5' RACE reads through MiXCR, listing each CDR3 protein once. The table has about 680,000 distinct CDR3 sequences, around 49% seen once. Specimen: blood. These receptors all stem from a woman aged 60 to 75 in good health. Both conserved end residues are part of each CDR3. The D gene is left open where the match is weak. The size field is filled for only some rows; it gives once, few, many or a size class.

TRBV30,TRBD2,-,17,TRBJ2-4,TGTGCCTGGAGTCTGGGACTAGCGGGAGCCTCCGGGGTCATTCAGTACTTC,CAWSLGLAGASGVIQYF
TRBV10-3,-,-,15,TRBJ2-1,TGTGCCATCGCCAGGAGCGCAACCGAGCCAGATGAGCAGTTCTTC,CAIARSATEPDEQFF
TRBV29-1,-,-,11,TRBJ2-5,TGCAGCGCGACTGCAGGGAATGAGCAGTACTTC,CSATAGNEQYF
TRBV29-1,-,-,12,TRBJ1-2,TGCAGCGTTGGCACAGACCAATATGGCTACACCTTC,CSVGTDQYGYTF
TRBV25-1,-,-,17,TRBJ2-3,TGTGCCAGCAGTGATCTAGGAGGGCGACCGTCCACAGATACGCAGTATTTT,CASSDLGGRPSTDTQYF
TRBV3-1,TRBD1,-,14,TRBJ2-1,TGTGCCAGCAGCCAGCGCCGGACAGGGACCGAGCAGTTCTTC,CASSQRRTGTEQFF
TRBV10-3,-,many,13,TRBJ2-7,TGTGCCATCAGTGGGTCCGTAACCTACGAGCAGTACTTC,CAISGSVTYEQYF
TRBV20-1,TRBD2,few,15,TRBJ2-1,TGCAGTGCTAGAGATCTTCTAGCGGGAGAGAATGAGCAGTTCTTC,CSARDLLAGENEQFF
TRBV12-3/TRBV12-4,-,-,14,TRBJ1-1,TGTGCCAGCAGTTTAGTTCCACTGAACACTGAAGCTTTCTTT,CASSLVPLNTEAFF
TRBV7-2,-,-,16,TRBJ1-3,TGTGCCAGCAGCTTAACTCTGGGCCTATCGGGAAACACCATATATTTT,CASSLTLGLSGNTIYF
TRBV4-3,TRBD1,few,18,TRBJ2-7,TGCGCCAGCAGCCATGCAATGGGGGGACAGGCCAGCTCCTACGAGCAGTACTTC,CASSHAMGGQASSYEQYF
TRBV6-2/TRBV6-3,TRBD2,-,20,TRBJ2-5,TGTGCCAGCAGCCGAATATCACCGGGACTAGCGGGAGGATCCTACAATGAGCAGTACTTC,CASSRISPGLAGGSYNEQYF
TRBV3-1,-,once,13,TRBJ1-1,TGTGCCAGCAGCCCGTCCTTAGGCACTGAAGCTTTCTTT,CASSPSLGTEAFF
TRBV7-2,-,-,14,TRBJ2-5,TGTGCCAGCAGCAGTGACTGGAACTACAATGAGCAGTACTTC,CASSSDWNYNEQYF
TRBV7-2,TRBD2,-,16,TRBJ2-1,TGTGCCAGCAACCCCAGAGCGGGGACTACCTACAATGAGCAGTTCTTC,CASNPRAGTTYNEQFF
TRBV13,TRBD1,-,16,TRBJ2-7,TGTGCCAGCAGCTGGGGACAGGGGCCACCCGTCCACGAGCAGTACTTC,CASSWGQGPPVHEQYF
TRBV20-1,TRBD1,few,15,TRBJ2-1,TGCAGTGCTAGAGATCGGACAGGGGTTTGGAATGAGCAGTTCTTC,CSARDRTGVWNEQFF
TRBV27,-,-,15,TRBJ2-7,TGTGCCAGCAGTTTATCCTTCGGCAGGGCCCACGAGCAGTACTTC,CASSLSFGRAHEQYF
TRBV7-2,-,-,15,TRBJ1-1,TGTGCCAGCAGCGGCGTGACAGGTTGGAGGACTGAAGCTTTCTTT,CASSGVTGWRTEAFF
TRBV7-2,TRBD2,-,14,TRBJ2-7,TGTGCCAGCAGGCGGCGGGAGGGCAAGAATGAGCAGTACTTC,CASRRREGKNEQYF
TRBV6-5,-,few,13,TRBJ1-2,TGTGCCAGCAGTCGGGCGGGTTCCTATGGCTACACCTTC,CASSRAGSYGYTF
TRBV30,-,-,13,TRBJ2-5,TGTGCCTGGAGAAGGGGCCTGGGCGAGACCCAGTACTTC,CAWRRGLGETQYF
TRBV9,-,-,13,TRBJ2-5,TGTGCCAGCAGCGCAGGAATGGCGGAGACCCAGTACTTC,CASSAGMAETQYF
TRBV7-9,-,few,12,TRBJ2-7,TGTGCCAGCAGCTTAGCGTCTTCCGAGCAGTACTTC,CASSLASSEQYF
TRBV2,TRBD2,-,15,TRBJ2-7,TGTGCCAGCAGTCCGGGAGGGGGGTCCCCCTACGAGCAGTACTTC,CASSPGGGSPYEQYF
TRBV7-9,-,-,14,TRBJ2-7,TGTGCCAGCAGCGGCGGGACACTTCGGGGTGAGCAGTACTTC,CASSGGTLRGEQYF
TRBV7-2,-,few,14,TRBJ2-1,TGTGCCAGCACGACTAGACCAACCTACAATGAGCAGTTCTTC,CASTTRPTYNEQFF
TRBV7-9,-,-,15,TRBJ1-2,TGTGCCAGCAGCTTAGGAGGCGTCTACAACGGGGGCTACACCTTC,CASSLGGVYNGGYTF
TRBV27,-,many,13,TRBJ1-2,TGTGCCAGCAGCCCCAGGGGCCTCGATGGCTACACCTTC,CASSPRGLDGYTF
TRBV9,TRBD1,few,17,TRBJ2-4,TGTGCCAGCAGCCCGAGCCGCGGGGACAGGGCCAAAAACATTCAGTACTTC,CASSPSRGDRAKNIQYF
TRBV4-2,-,many,14,TRBJ2-5,TGTGCCAGCAGCCAAACGTCAGGTGGGGAGACCCAGTACTTC,CASSQTSGGETQYF
TRBV4-1,-,-,13,TRBJ2-7,TGCGGCAGCAGCCTCGAAATCCGTCAGGGTCCGTACTTC,CGSSLEIRQGPYF
TRBV7-8,TRBD2,few,14,TRBJ2-5,TGTGCCAGCAGCTTAGGAGCGGGAAAGGAGACCCAGTACTTC,CASSLGAGKETQYF
TRBV19,TRBD2,-,16,TRBJ2-7,TGTGCCAGTAGTCCCATTAGCGGGAGTGCCTCCTACGAGCAGTACTTC,CASSPISGSASYEQYF
TRBV5-1,-,-,16,TRBJ2-1,TGCGCCAGCAGCCCCCTAATGGCGGGGAGTTACAATGAGCAGTTCTTC,CASSPLMAGSYNEQFF
TRBV4-2,TRBD1,-,14,TRBJ2-7,TGTGCCAGCAGCCAAGAAGGGGGCCGGTACGAGCAGTACTTC,CASSQEGGRYEQYF
TRBV4-2,-,few,12,TRBJ1-2,TGTGCCAGCAGCCACCCCACAGGGGGCTACACCTTC,CASSHPTGGYTF